This passage covers 6 T cell receptor beta chains from one sample sequenced in a study of a mutant IDH1 vaccine in newly diagnosed glioma. Here immunoSEQ multiplex PCR was the method, and the copy in TCRdb shows in-frame clones only, minus some. This table has approximately 100,000 clones, roughly 90% appearing once. Time point given: baseline, week 1 (first vaccination visit). Treatment given: pre-vaccination baseline after standard-of-care therapy. The sequencing here drew on PBMCs, taken from a glioma patient treated with radiotherapy, temozolomide or both. These receptors were taken from a woman between 50 and 59 years old with glioma.

This chain joins TRBV28 and TRBJ1-5, with D tentatively TRBD1 (5 bases). This CDR3 contains 15 residues. V lost 6 bases and J 0 bases, leaving 12 bases between the germline ends. The germline V gene has CDR1 MDHEN and CDR2 SYDVKM. The DNA of the CDR3 is TGTGCCAGCAGCCTCGGGGGAAGTAGCAATCAGCCCCAGCATTTT. Encoded protein: CASSLGGSSNQPQHF.

V usage is TRBV4-2 and J usage is TRBJ2-3, with TRBD1 identical over 7 bases. The V segment lost 4 bases and the J segment 0 bases; nucleotides outside the gene matches: 4. This CDR3 is 15 amino acids long. Germline V gene sequence: CDR1 LGHNA, CDR2 YNFKEQ. CDR3 DNA sequence: TGTGCCAGCAGCCTAGGGACAGCTAGCACAGATACGCAGTATTTT. Amino acid sequence: CASSLGTASTDTQYF.

The chain combines TRBV4-2 with TRBJ2-7, with 7 bases that match TRBD2. Looked up from germline, CDR1 is LGHNA and CDR2 is YNFKEQ. With 0 bases clipped from V and 0 bases from J, the junction kept 8 bases outside the gene matches. CDR3 size: 17 residues. Here the CDR3 DNA reads TGTGCCAGCAGCCAAGATTCGGCTAGCGGCCACTCCTACGAGCAGTACTTC. This encodes CASSQDSASGHSYEQYF.

The CDR3 bases are TGTGCCAGCGGCCGCCCGGATTACAGGGCAGACCTCTACGAGCAGTACTTC. This codes for CASGRPDYRADLYEQYF. The chain couples TRBV9 to TRBJ2-7, with D possibly matching TRBD1 (6 bases). The germline V gene has CDR1 SGDLS and CDR2 YYNGEE. The CDR3 runs 17 residues. Trimming took off 7 bases at V and 3 bases at J, with 26 bases between the two ends.

The J gene is TRBJ2-7, the V gene TRBV5-1, with TRBD2 matching over 13 bases. Germline assignment: CDR1 SGHRS and CDR2 YFSETQ. With 4 bases clipped from V and 2 bases from J, the junction kept 3 bases outside the gene matches. The CDR3 loop spans 15 amino acids. DNA of the CDR3: TGCGCCAGCAGCGGAACTAGCGGGAGGGCCTACGAGCAGTACTTC. This codes for CASSGTSGRAYEQYF.

This chain joins TRBV19 and TRBJ2-2; perhaps TRBD1 as D (5 bases). The CDR3 covers 16 residues. The V gene's germline CDR1 is LNHDA and CDR2 SQIVND (reference sequence). With 3 bases removed from V and 4 bases from J, the gap between germline ends came to 15 bases. This CDR3 reads CASSIPPTTATGELFF. The CDR3 coding sequence is TGTGCCAGTAGTATCCCCCCCACGACAGCCACCGGGGAGCTGTTTTTT. The full variable domain, completed using reference TRBV19 and TRBJ2-2, is DGGITQSPKYLFRKEGQNVTLSCEQNLNHDAMYWYRQDPGQGLRLIYYSQIVNDFQKGDIAEGYSVSREKKESFPLTVTSAQKNPTAFYLCASSIPPTTATGELFFGEGSRLTVL.